Listed here is a single TCR beta chain. As yet, its antigen is unknown. This sample was included in a study of shared clonotypes between healthy human individuals. Study conclusions and caveats: Larger richness was generally estimated for naive than memory subsets. Donor clonotype sharing was expected to depend on sequencing depth. Shared clonotypes across all four donors exceeded non-shared ones in generation probability.

Produced via immunoSEQ multiplex PCR; TCRdb's table is partial and in-frame only. The table includes 2 million to 2.5 million clones, around 95% detected once. Germline CDR1 reads SGHRS; CDR2 reads YFSETQ. Trimming removed 0 bases from V and 6 bases from J, with 13 bases in between. The CDR3 is 14 residues long. Negatively enriched CD4+ T cells were divided by CD45RA into naive and memory. This rearrangement joins TRBV5-1 to TRBJ2-7; D gene ambiguous. The sample consisted of naive CD4+ T cells sorted from blood. Subset indicated: CD45RA+ positively selected. The receptor was isolated from a man between 18 and 35 years old in good health. CDR3 nucleotide sequence: TGCGCCAGCAGCTTGGTCGTCTCCCCTCCCGAGCAGTACTTC. Protein product: CASSLVVSPPEQYF. Full variable domain (rest looked up from reference TRBV5-1 and TRBJ2-7): KAGVTQTPRYLIKTRGQQVTLSCSPISGHRSVSWYQQTPGQGLQFLFEYFSETQRNKGNFPGRFSGRQFSNSRSEMNVSTLELGDSALYLCASSLVVSPPEQYFGPGTRLTVT.